A single sample is the source of the 7 T cell receptor beta chains below, sequenced in a study of blood T cell repertoires in COVID-19. Clones were sequenced by immunoSEQ multiplex PCR, and TCRdb holds only the in-frame ones, with some missing. This sample has some 500,000 clones, with around nine tenths found just once. Sequenced input: PBMCs or T cells enriched from blood (not recorded which). Receptors originate from a woman aged 40 to 49 who had recovered from COVID-19.

The rearrangement joins TRBV28 to TRBJ2-1, with D uncertain. CDR3 size: 13 residues. Trimming took off 5 bases at V and 12 bases at J, with 17 bases between the two ends. Germline values: CDR1 MDHEN, CDR2 SYDVKM. CDR3 nucleotide sequence: TGTGCCAGCAGTAGACTGGCCCTCACGGGGCAGTTCTTC. Its protein product is CASSRLALTGQFF.

This rearrangement joins TRBV11-3 to TRBJ2-7, with TRBD1 matching 8 bases. This CDR3 has 15 amino acids. Per the germline V gene, CDR1 is SGHNT and CDR2 is YENEEA. The junction had 8 bases not matched to a gene; V was cut back by 5 bases and J by 2 bases. The CDR3 sequence is CASSRGGQATYEQYF. The CDR3 bases are TGTGCCAGCAGCAGAGGGGGACAGGCCACCTACGAGCAGTACTTC.

The rearrangement uses TRBV5-1 and TRBJ2-2; 9 bases are shared with TRBD2. Trimming removed 2 bases from V and 5 bases from J; junction bases left unmatched: 4. This CDR3 comprises 15 residues. In germline, CDR1 is SGHRS, CDR2 YFSETQ. CDR3 sequence reads: CASSLRTSETGELFF. CDR3 sequence (DNA): TGCGCCAGCAGCTTAAGGACTAGCGAGACCGGGGAGCTGTTTTTT.

The J gene is TRBJ1-5, the V gene TRBV3-1 (or the pseudogene TRBV3-2), with D uncertain. V lost 1 base and J lost 4, with 8 bases in between. The CDR3 extends over 14 amino acids. Germline V gives CDR1 LGHDT, CDR2 YNNKEL (reference sequence). In nucleotides, the CDR3 is TGTGCCAGCAGCCAAGTCCAGGAAAATCAGCCCCAGCATTTT. Amino acids: CASSQVQENQPQHF.

This chain joins TRBV4-2 and TRBJ2-5; D ambiguous. Germline lookup yields CDR1 LGHNA and CDR2 YNFKEQ. V lost 2 bases to trimming and J lost 5 bases, with 9 bases between them. CDR3 length: 13 amino acids. CDR3 nucleotides: TGTGCCAGCAGCCAACCAGAGGTTGAGACCCAGTACTTC. Translated, it gives CASSQPEVETQYF.

The V gene is TRBV2, the J gene TRBJ1-5, with 10 bases lining up with TRBD1. With 3 bases clipped from V and 4 bases from J, the junction kept 6 bases outside the gene matches. CDR1 SNHLY and CDR2 FYNNEI come from the germline V gene. CDR3 length: 16 residues. The CDR3 sequence: CASSDLDRGRNQPQHF. CDR3 bases: TGTGCCAGCAGTGATCTAGACAGGGGGCGAAATCAGCCCCAGCATTTT.

The chain employs TRBV5-4 and TRBJ2-5; D may be TRBD1 (6 bases). The CDR3 contains 16 residues. Trimming cost V 6 bases and J 3 bases, with 21 bases left between them. In germline, CDR1 is SGHNT, CDR2 YYREEE (reference sequence). The CDR3 reads CASNDGGNRVEETQYF. The CDR3 DNA sequence: TGTGCCAGCAACGATGGTGGGAACAGGGTTGAAGAGACCCAGTACTTC.